This T cell receptor beta chain comes out of a study of blood T cell repertoires in COVID-19 (dated by TCRdb to about 2020). The study in broad terms: Samples covering the acute and convalescent phases of COVID-19 were provided by collaborators in the United States, Italy and Spain. The repertoires were released in a freely available public database intended as a resource for research on the immune response to SARS-CoV-2. The material from the prospective study consisted of cDNA or gDNA derived from T cells, B-cell-depleted T cells, or PBMCs. A de-identified subject ID, COVID-19 status, age in years and sex were almost always included in the sample metadata. Where available, HLA class I and class II types were obtained from metadata supplied by the sample provider rather than from assay-based typing. Deeply sampled blood TCRbeta repertoires from subjects exposed to, actively infected with, or recovered from COVID-19 were included in the dataset. Samples came from the ongoing ImmuneRACE study (first 160 participants) plus 1,254 subjects from 6 global collaborators.

Regarding this clone: The antigen this receptor binds is unknown. Per-base quality was not reported, and no clone a single base away is much larger than it.

TCRbeta CDR3 regions were amplified from genomic DNA using the immunoSEQ Assay, a bias-controlled multiplex PCR. On the authors' methods: The number of nucleated cells in each sample was estimated from the amplification of reference gene primers within the assay. To quantify the absolute abundance of each unique TCRbeta CDR3 rearrangement, sequence reads were collapsed and filtered. Productive Simpson clonality was computed per sample as the square root of Simpson's diversity index over productive rearrangements. The clones in this table, taken by TCRdb from immuneACCESS, are in-frame only. Not every clone is retained; where verified, under half of the shortfall comes from an unresolved V gene, and the cause of the rest is unknown. That table supplies the V and J calls and clone size; D and trimming were determined from the DNA. Counted in this sample were around 250,000 clones; about 86% of them appeared once. The ten most abundant clones make up roughly 4% of the sample.

Enrolling through a virtual design, the prospective study's participants ranged in age from roughly 18 to 89 years and lived across 24 United States geographic areas. In the prospective study, participants were assigned to cohorts based on the clinical history participants reported in a screening survey and a study questionnaire. In the prospective study, mobile phlebotomists collected whole blood, serum and a nasopharyngeal or oropharyngeal swab from each participant. Participants in the prospective study had the option to provide additional blood draws and questionnaires over a roughly two-month period. Blood samples from the prospective study were shipped frozen or at room temperature prior to DNA extraction. General study outcomes and caveats: Clinical and demographic metadata were provided uncurated, with the amount varying by source and participant.

CDR1 is given as ENHRY and CDR2 as SYGVKD, both from the germline V gene. The CDR3 runs 11 residues from the cysteine to the phenylalanine. Of all the DNA, just the CDR3 is kept, 33 bases in frame from base 1. The junction shows trimming of 10 bases on V and 2 bases on J, plus 8 bases between the germline ends. The sequence came from a man aged 25-45 years with acute COVID-19. Sequenced material: PBMCs or T cells enriched from blood (not recorded which). The receptor chain draws on TRBV10-3 and TRBJ2-5; TRBD1 could be the D gene, as 5 bases match. At the DNA level, the sequence is TGTGCCAGCGGACAACAAGAGACCCAGTACTTC. Translation gives CASGQQETQYF.